A selection of T cell receptor beta chains follows, all from one sample in a study of PD-1 blockade in classical Hodgkin lymphoma. Repertoires were generated with immunoSEQ multiplex PCR, while TCRdb's copy carries only in-frame clones and drops some. The sample contains 90,000 to 100,000 clones, about three quarters of which appear only once. The sequences come from peripheral blood mononuclear cells (PBMCs), collected before the fourth cycle of nivolumab. All receptors come from a human donor with classical Hodgkin lymphoma. Both conserved end residues are part of each CDR3. A D gene is named only where the DNA matches it firmly. For some rows the clone size is stated as once, few or many, or as a class when expanded; others skip it.

cdr3_aa cdr3_nt v_call d_call clone_size j_call
CASSLRTVNYGYTF TGTGCCAGTAGTTTGAGGACAGTTAACTATGGCTACACCTTC TRBV19 . . TRBJ1-2
CRATLNTEAFF TGCAGAGCGACACTCAACACTGAAGCTTTCTTT TRBV20-1 . once TRBJ1-1
CASSVAPNYEQYF TGTGCCAGCAGCGTAGCACCCAACTACGAGCAGTACTTC TRBV9 . . TRBJ2-7
CASSLQGPDPYEQYF TGTGCCAGCAGTTTACAGGGCCCTGACCCCTACGAGCAGTACTTC TRBV6-5 . . TRBJ2-7
CASIGTSTDTQYF TGTGCCAGCATTGGTACAAGCACAGATACGCAGTATTTT TRBV28 . . TRBJ2-3
CASRRPGPDTEAFF TGTGCCAGCAGAAGACCGGGCCCGGACACTGAAGCTTTCTTT TRBV28 . . TRBJ1-1
CASSIWTGNAGELFF TGTGCCAGTAGTATATGGACAGGTAACGCCGGGGAGCTGTTTTTT TRBV19 TRBD1 . TRBJ2-2
CASSYEVYTEAFF TGTGCCAGCAGTTACGAGGTCTACACTGAAGCTTTCTTT TRBV6-6 . . TRBJ1-1
CASSHPGTAGTEAFF TGTGCCAGCAGCCACCCGGGCACGGCGGGGACTGAAGCTTTCTTT TRBV4-2 . . TRBJ1-1
CASSEKGYWNQPQHF TGTGCCAGCTCAGAGAAGGGGTATTGGAATCAGCCCCAGCATTTT TRBV18 . . TRBJ1-5
CASSLAGQGAGGANVLTF TGTGCCAGCAGTTTAGCAGGACAGGGGGCCGGTGGGGCCAACGTCCTGACTTTC TRBV27 TRBD1 . TRBJ2-6
CATSRDKLDEQYF TGTGCCACCAGCAGAGATAAACTAGACGAGCAGTACTTC TRBV15 . . TRBJ2-7
CSVEGTDTQYF TGCAGCGTTGAGGGGACAGATACGCAGTATTTT TRBV29-1 . . TRBJ2-3
CASSPSGYTQYF TGTGCCAGCAGCCCGAGTGGGTATACGCAGTATTTT TRBV11-2 . . TRBJ2-3
CASSVVEWGGSAFF TGTGCCAGCAGCGTAGTTGAGTGGGGAGGATCGGCTTTCTTT TRBV9 . . TRBJ1-1
CATKGEDGSPFYEQYF TGTGCCACGAAGGGGGAGGACGGGAGTCCGTTCTACGAGCAGTACTTC TRBV15 . . TRBJ2-7
CASRAATGADGELFF TGCGCCAGCAGGGCGGCGACAGGGGCTGACGGGGAGCTGTTTTTT TRBV5-1 TRBD1 once TRBJ2-2
CASSYTWAFSYNEQFF TGTGCCAGCAGTTACACCTGGGCTTTCTCCTACAATGAGCAGTTCTTC TRBV6-5 . once TRBJ2-1
CASSYGRGEYYGYTF TGTGCCAGCAGCTACGGACGTGGGGAGTACTATGGCTACACCTTC TRBV11-2 . . TRBJ1-2
CASIGQGLTEAFF TGTGCCAGCATCGGCCAGGGGCTCACTGAAGCTTTCTTT TRBV6-5 . few TRBJ1-1
CATRNYGYTF TGTGCCACACGGAATTATGGCTACACCTTC TRBV25-1 . . TRBJ1-2
CASSFFGGSYEQYF TGCGCCAGCAGCTTCTTTGGGGGCTCCTACGAGCAGTACTTC TRBV5-1 . . TRBJ2-7
CATRTDLGTETQYF TGTGCCACCCGGACAGACCTCGGGACGGAGACCCAGTACTTC TRBV2 . . TRBJ2-5
CASSFGENYGYTF TGTGCCAGCAGCTTCGGAGAAAACTATGGCTACACCTTC TRBV27 . once TRBJ1-2
CASSEAHFWSRNTEAFF TGTGCCAGCAGTGAAGCGCATTTTTGGTCCAGGAACACTGAAGCTTTCTTT TRBV6-1 . . TRBJ1-1
CASSSRQGSSYEQYF TGTGCCAGCAGTTCCCGACAGGGTAGCTCCTACGAGCAGTACTTC TRBV7-3 TRBD1 . TRBJ2-7
CASSHHDPATDTQYF TGTGCCAGCAGTCACCATGACCCCGCCACAGATACGCAGTATTTT TRBV6-5 . . TRBJ2-3
CASSDREVLSPLHF TGTGCCAGCAGCGACAGGGAGGTCCTTTCACCCCTCCACTTT TRBV6-5 TRBD1 . TRBJ1-6
CASRSGGTTNEKLFF TGTGCCAGCAGGTCAGGGGGGACAACTAATGAAAAACTGTTTTTT TRBV27 TRBD1 . TRBJ1-4
CASSPRTGETQYF TGTGCCAGCAGCCCCCGGACGGGAGAGACCCAGTACTTC TRBV7-7 . few TRBJ2-5
CASRGTGGEVPYGYTF TGTGCCAGTAGAGGGACAGGGGGCGAAGTTCCCTATGGCTACACCTTC TRBV19 TRBD1 . TRBJ1-2
CASSHPGLAGGRSYNEQFF TGTGCCAGCAGCCACCCGGGACTAGCGGGGGGGAGGTCCTACAATGAGCAGTTCTTC TRBV7-2 TRBD2 once TRBJ2-1
CASSPDRGNQPQHF TGTGCCAGCTCACCGGACAGGGGCAATCAGCCCCAGCATTTT TRBV18 TRBD1 few TRBJ1-5
CASSYGLASSYEQYF TGTGCCAGCAGTTACGGACTAGCCTCCTCCTACGAGCAGTACTTC TRBV6-6 TRBD2 . TRBJ2-7
CASSYGGIGTEAFF TGTGCCAGCAGCTACGGGGGAATTGGAACTGAAGCTTTCTTT TRBV7-6 . . TRBJ1-1
CASSGGGKTQYF TGTGCCAGCTCAGGGGGCGGGAAGACCCAGTACTTC TRBV30 TRBD1 . TRBJ2-5
CASSAYQETQYF TGTGCCAGCAGTGCGTACCAAGAGACCCAGTACTTC TRBV7-2 . few TRBJ2-5
CASSWTSDTDTQYF TGTGCCAGTAGCTGGACTAGCGACACAGATACGCAGTATTTT TRBV19 TRBD2 . TRBJ2-3
CASSEAPTFPDEQYF TGTGCCAGCAGTGAAGCGCCTACCTTTCCTGACGAGCAGTACTTC TRBV6-1 . . TRBJ2-7
CASSLVAGNEKLFF TGCGCCAGCAGCTTGGTTGCCGGGAATGAAAAACTGTTTTTT TRBV5-1 . . TRBJ1-4
CASRLDLLSYNSPLHF TGTGCCAGCAGGTTGGACCTTCTCTCCTATAATTCACCCCTCCACTTT TRBV7-2 . . TRBJ1-6
CASSLGVSGGLSYNEQFF TGCGCCAGCAGCTTAGGGGTTAGCGGGGGACTCTCCTACAATGAGCAGTTCTTC TRBV5-1 TRBD2 . TRBJ2-1
CASSFYGDYEQYF TGTGCCAGCAGCTTTTATGGGGACTACGAGCAGTACTTC TRBV11-3 . . TRBJ2-7
CASSYLSPGQQNEQFF TGTGCCAGCAGTTATCTCTCGCCGGGCCAGCAAAATGAGCAGTTCTTC TRBV6-5 . . TRBJ2-1